This T cell receptor beta chain was sequenced for a study of blood T cell repertoires in COVID-19. Turning to the study itself: PBMCs, B-cell-depleted T cells, or T cells provided the cDNA or gDNA that made up the material.

Source study methods: The authors estimated nucleated cell counts from reference gene primer amplification. Assay used: immunoSEQ multiplex PCR; TCRdb lists only in-frame clones, some missing. The DNA was the basis for D and trimming; V, J and clone size are from that table. The sample has about 170,000 clones, less than 85% seen once. The age range of participants was 18 to 89 years, with residence in around 22 US areas. Germline V lookup: CDR1 LNHDA, CDR2 SQIVND (reference sequence). After removal of 3 bases from V and 9 bases from J, the junction contained 9 bases not matched to a gene. This CDR3 comprises 15 residues.

The receptor comes from a woman in her forties or fifties who had recovered from COVID-19. V usage is TRBV19 and J usage is TRBJ2-3; 10 bases match TRBD2. The specimen sequenced was PBMCs or T cells enriched from blood (not recorded which). The CDR3 coding sequence is TGTGCCAGTAGTATTCTAGCGGGAGAAGTTGGCACGCAGTATTTT. This sequence encodes CASSILAGEVGTQYF.